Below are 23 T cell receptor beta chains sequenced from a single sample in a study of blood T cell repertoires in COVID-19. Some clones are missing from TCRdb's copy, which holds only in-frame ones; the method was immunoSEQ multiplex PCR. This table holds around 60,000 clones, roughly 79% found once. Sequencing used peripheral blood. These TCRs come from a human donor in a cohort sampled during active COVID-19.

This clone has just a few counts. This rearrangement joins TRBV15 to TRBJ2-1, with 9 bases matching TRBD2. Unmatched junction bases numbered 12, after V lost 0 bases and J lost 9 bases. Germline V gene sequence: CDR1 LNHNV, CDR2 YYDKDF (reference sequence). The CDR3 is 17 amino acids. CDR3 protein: CATSRDRSKLAGREQFF. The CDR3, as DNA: TGTGCCACCAGCAGAGATCGTTCGAAGCTAGCGGGACGTGAGCAGTTCTTC.

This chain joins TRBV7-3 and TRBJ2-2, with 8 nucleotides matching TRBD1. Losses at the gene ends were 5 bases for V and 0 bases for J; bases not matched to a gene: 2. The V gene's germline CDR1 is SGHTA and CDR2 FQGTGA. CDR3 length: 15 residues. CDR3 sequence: CASSVGQANTGELFF. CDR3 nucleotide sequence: TGTGCCAGCAGCGTGGGACAGGCGAACACCGGGGAGCTGTTTTTT.

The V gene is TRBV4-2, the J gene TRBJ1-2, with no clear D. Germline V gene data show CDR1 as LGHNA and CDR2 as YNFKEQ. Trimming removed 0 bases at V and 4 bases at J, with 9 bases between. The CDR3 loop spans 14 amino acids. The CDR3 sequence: CASSQERQIYGYTF. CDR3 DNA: TGTGCCAGCAGCCAAGAGAGGCAGATCTATGGCTACACCTTC.

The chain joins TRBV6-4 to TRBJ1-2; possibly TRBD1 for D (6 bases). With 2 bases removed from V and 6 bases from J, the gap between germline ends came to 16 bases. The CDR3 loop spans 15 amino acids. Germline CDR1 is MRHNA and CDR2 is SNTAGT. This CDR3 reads CASSDTPWGPDGYTF. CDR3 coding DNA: TGTGCCAGCAGTGACACTCCGTGGGGGCCGGATGGCTACACCTTC.

Here the CDR3 reads CASSPNSGGSGNTIYF. The DNA of the CDR3 is TGTGCCAGCTCTCCGAATTCGGGGGGCTCTGGAAACACCATATATTTT. V usage is TRBV18 and J usage is TRBJ1-3, with D maybe TRBD1 (5 bases). The CDR3 sequence is 16 residues long. Trimming left V 6 bases short and J 0 bases short, with 15 bases between. Germline loops: CDR1 KGHSH, CDR2 LQKENI.

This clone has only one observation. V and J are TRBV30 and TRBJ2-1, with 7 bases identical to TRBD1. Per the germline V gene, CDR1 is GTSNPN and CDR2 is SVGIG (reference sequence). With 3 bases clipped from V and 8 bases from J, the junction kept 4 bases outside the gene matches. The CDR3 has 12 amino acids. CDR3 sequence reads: CAWSPTGYEQFF. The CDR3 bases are TGTGCCTGGAGCCCGACAGGGTATGAGCAGTTCTTC.

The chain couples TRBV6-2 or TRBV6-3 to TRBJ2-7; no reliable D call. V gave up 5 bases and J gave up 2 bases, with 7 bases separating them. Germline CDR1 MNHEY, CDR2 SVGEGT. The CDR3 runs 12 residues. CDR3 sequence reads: CASSTPTYEQYF. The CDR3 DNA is TGTGCCAGCAGTACACCAACCTACGAGCAGTACTTC.

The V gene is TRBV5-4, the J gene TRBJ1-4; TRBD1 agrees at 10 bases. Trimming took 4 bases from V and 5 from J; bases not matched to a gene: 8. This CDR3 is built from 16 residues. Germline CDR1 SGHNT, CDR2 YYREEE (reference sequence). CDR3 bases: TGTGCCAGCAGCGCAAGAATGGGACAGGGGAATGAAAAACTGTTTTTT. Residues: CASSARMGQGNEKLFF.

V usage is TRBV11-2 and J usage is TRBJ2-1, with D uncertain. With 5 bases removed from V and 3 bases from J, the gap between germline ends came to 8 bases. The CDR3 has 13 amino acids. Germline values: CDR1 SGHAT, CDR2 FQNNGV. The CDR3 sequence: CASSPTDYNEQFF. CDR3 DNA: TGTGCCAGCAGCCCGACTGACTACAATGAGCAGTTCTTC.

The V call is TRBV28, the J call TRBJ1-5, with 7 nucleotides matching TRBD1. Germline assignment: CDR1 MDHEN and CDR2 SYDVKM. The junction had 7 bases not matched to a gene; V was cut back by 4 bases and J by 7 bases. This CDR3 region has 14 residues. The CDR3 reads CASSSQGGRQPQHF. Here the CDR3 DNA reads TGTGCCAGCAGTTCCCAGGGGGGCAGGCAGCCCCAGCATTTT.

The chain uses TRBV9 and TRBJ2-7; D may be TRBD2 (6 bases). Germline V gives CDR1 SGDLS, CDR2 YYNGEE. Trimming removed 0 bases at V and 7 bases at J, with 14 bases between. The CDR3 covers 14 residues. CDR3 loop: CASSVAARGREQYF. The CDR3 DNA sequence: TGTGCCAGCAGCGTAGCGGCTAGAGGGAGGGAGCAGTACTTC.

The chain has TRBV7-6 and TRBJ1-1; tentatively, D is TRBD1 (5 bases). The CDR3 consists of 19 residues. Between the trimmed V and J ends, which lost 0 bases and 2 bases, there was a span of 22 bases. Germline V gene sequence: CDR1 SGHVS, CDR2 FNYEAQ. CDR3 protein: CASSLASRSSPGLNTEAFF. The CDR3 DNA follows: TGTGCCAGCAGCTTAGCCTCCCGGTCGTCGCCGGGACTTAACACTGAAGCTTTCTTT.

The CDR3 reads CASSLLAGGYNEQFF. The DNA of the CDR3 is TGTGCCAGCAGCCTATTAGCGGGGGGCTACAATGAGCAGTTCTTC. The chain joins TRBV14 to TRBJ2-1; 10 bases line up with TRBD2. Germline CDR1 and CDR2: SGHDN and FVKESK. This CDR3 comprises 15 residues. The V and J ends lost 4 bases and 3 bases, in that order; junction bases with no gene match: 3.

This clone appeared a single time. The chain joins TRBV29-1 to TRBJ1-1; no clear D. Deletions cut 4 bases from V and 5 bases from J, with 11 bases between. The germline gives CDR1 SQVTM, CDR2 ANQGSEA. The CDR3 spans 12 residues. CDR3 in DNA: TGCAGCGTTGTGAGGGTGGGTACTGAAGCTTTCTTT. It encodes CSVVRVGTEAFF.

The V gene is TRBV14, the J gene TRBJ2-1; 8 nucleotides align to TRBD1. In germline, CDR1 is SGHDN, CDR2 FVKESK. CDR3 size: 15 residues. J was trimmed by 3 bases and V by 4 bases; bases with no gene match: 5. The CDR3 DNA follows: TGTGCCAGCAGCCTGGGACAGGATTTCTACAATGAGCAGTTCTTC. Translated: CASSLGQDFYNEQFF.

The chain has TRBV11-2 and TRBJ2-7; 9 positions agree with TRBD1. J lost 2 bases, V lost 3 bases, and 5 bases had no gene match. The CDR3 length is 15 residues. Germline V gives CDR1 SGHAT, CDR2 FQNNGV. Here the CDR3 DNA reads TGTGCCAGCAGCTTCTGGACAGGGGTGACCTACGAGCAGTACTTC. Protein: CASSFWTGVTYEQYF.

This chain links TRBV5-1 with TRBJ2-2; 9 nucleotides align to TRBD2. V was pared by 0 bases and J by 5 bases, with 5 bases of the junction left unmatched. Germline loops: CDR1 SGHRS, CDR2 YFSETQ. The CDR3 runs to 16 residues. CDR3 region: CASSLVVAGDTGELFF. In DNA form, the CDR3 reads TGCGCCAGCAGCTTGGTGGTAGCGGGAGATACCGGGGAGCTGTTTTTT.

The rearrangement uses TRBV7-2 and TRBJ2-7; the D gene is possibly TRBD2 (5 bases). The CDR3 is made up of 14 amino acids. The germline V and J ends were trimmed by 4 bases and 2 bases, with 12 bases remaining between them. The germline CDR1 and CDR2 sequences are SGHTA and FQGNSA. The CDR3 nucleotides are TGTGCCAGCAGCTCCGGACTCACGCCCTACGAGCAGTACTTC. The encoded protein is CASSSGLTPYEQYF.

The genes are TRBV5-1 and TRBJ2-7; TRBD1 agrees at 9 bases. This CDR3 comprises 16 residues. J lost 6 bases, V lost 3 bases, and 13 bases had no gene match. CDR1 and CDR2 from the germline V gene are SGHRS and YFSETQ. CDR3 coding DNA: TGCGCCAGCAGCTCGGGGTGGACAGGGGAGGCGGGCGAGCAGTACTTC. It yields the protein CASSSGWTGEAGEQYF.

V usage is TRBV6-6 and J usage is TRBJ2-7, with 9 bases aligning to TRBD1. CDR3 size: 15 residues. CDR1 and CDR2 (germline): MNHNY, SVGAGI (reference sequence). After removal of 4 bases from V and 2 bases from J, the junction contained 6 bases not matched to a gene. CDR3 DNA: TGTGCCAGCAGTTCACCGGGACAGGGTACCTACGAGCAGTACTTC. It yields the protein CASSSPGQGTYEQYF.

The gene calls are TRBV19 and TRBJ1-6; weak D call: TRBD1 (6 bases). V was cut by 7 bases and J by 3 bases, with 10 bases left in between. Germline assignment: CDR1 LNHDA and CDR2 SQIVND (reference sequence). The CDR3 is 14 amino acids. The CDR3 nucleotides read TGTGCCAGTACCGAGGGACACTATAATTCACCCCTCCACTTT. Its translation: CASTEGHYNSPLHF.

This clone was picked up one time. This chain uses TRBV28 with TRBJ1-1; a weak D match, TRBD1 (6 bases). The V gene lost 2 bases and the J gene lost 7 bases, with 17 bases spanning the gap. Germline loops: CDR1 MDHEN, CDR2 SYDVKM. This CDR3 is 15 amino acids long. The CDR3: CASSLKGGMLGEAFF. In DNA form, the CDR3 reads TGTGCCAGCAGTTTAAAAGGGGGAATGCTAGGTGAAGCTTTCTTT.

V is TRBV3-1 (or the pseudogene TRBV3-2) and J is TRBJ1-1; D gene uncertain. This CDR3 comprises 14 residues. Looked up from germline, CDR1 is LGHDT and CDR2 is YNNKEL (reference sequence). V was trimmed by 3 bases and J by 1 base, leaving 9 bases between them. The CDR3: CASSQVTKNTEAFF. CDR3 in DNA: TGTGCCAGCAGCCAGGTGACAAAGAACACTGAAGCTTTCTTT.